This T cell receptor (beta chain) was sequenced in a study of control samples from healthy donors and cancer patients. This clone has a handful of counts. Generated by immunoSEQ multiplex PCR, the TCRdb table keeps only in-frame clones and is missing some. The sample has 150,000 to 180,000 clones; around 95% are singletons. The CDR3 extends over 19 amino acids. Germline V gene lookup returns CDR1 LGHNT and CDR2 FRNRAP. With 2 bases removed from V and 0 bases from J, the gap between germline ends came to 19 bases. This receptor was obtained from a man in his forties in good health. The rearrangement joins TRBV12-5 to TRBJ1-4; D possibly corresponds to TRBD1 (6 bases). The source material was blood. Here the CDR3 reads CASGLNSGHHVSTNEKLFF. CDR3 nucleotide sequence: TGTGCTAGTGGTTTGAATTCGGGACACCATGTCTCAACTAATGAAAAACTGTTTTTT.